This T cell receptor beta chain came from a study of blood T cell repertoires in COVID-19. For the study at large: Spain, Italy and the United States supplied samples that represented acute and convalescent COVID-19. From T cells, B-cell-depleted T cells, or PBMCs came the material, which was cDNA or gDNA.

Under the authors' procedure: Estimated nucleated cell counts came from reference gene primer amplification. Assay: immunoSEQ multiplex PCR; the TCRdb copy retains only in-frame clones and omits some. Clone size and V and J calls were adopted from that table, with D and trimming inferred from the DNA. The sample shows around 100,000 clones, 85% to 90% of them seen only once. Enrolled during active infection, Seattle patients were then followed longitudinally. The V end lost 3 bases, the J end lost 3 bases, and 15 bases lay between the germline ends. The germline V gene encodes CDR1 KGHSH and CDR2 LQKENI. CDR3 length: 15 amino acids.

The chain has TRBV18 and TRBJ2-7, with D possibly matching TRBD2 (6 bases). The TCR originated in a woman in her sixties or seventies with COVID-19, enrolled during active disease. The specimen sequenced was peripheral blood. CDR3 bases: TGTGCCAGCTCACCCTACGTGACTAGTAGCTACGAGCAGTACTTC. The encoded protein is CASSPYVTSSYEQYF.